Only a few counts were recorded for the clone carrying this T cell receptor (beta chain). The source of the sample is a study of blood T cell repertoires in COVID-19. Study in general: Acute-phase and convalescent COVID-19 samples originated in the United States, Italy and Spain. In each case, the material was cDNA or gDNA derived from T cells, B-cell-depleted T cells, or PBMCs.

Profiled with immunoSEQ multiplex PCR; TCRdb holds only in-frame clones, not every one. Among 95,000 to 100,000 clones, 82% were seen once, and the ten largest hold more than 9%. Germline CDR1 reads SGDLS; CDR2 reads YYNGEE. The CDR3 covers 18 residues. Trimming cost V 4 bases and J 1 base; bases outside gene matches: 16. V gene TRBV9 combines with J gene TRBJ2-5; 7 bases line up with TRBD1. Sequenced material: peripheral blood. The source of this sequence is a man between 70 and 80 years old with acute or convalescent COVID-19. This CDR3 is CASSIRQGSVFGQETQYF. The CDR3 DNA follows: TGTGCCAGCAGCATTCGACAGGGCAGTGTTTTTGGCCAAGAGACCCAGTACTTC.